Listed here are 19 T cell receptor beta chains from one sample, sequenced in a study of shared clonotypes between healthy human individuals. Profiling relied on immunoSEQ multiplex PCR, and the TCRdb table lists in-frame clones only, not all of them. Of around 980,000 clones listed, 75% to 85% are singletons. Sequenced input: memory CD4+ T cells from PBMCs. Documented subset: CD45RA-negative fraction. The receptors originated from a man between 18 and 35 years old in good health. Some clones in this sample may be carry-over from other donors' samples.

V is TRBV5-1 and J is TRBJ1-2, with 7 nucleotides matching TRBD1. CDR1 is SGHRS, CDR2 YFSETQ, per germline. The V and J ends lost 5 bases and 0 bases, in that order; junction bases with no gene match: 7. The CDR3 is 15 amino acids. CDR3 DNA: TGCGCCAGCAGGAAGCAAGGGGGCGCTAACTATGGCTACACCTTC. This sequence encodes CASRKQGGANYGYTF.

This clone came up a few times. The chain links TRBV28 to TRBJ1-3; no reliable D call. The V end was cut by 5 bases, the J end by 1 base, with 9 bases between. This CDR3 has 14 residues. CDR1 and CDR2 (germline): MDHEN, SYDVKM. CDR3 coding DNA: TGTGCCAGCAGTCCCCTAAGGTCTGGAAACACCATATATTTT. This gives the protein CASSPLRSGNTIYF.

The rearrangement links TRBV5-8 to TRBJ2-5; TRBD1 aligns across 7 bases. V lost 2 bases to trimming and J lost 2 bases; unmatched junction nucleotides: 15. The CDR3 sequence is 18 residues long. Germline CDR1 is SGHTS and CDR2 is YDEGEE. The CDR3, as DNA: TGTGCCAGCAGCTTTCCGGGACAGTTGGCCGGGCGTCAAGAGACCCAGTACTTC. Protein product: CASSFPGQLAGRQETQYF.

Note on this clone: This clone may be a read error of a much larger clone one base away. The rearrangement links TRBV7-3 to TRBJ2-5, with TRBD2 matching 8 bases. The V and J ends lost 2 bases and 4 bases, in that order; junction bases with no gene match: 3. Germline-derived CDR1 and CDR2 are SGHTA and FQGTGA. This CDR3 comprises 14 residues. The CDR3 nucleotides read TGTGCCAGCAGCTTAGCGGGAGGCGGAGAGACCCAGTACTTC. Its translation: CASSLAGGGETQYF.

The CDR3 region has the DNA TGTGCCAGCTCACCACCGGGACTAGCTTTCAATGAGCAGTTCTTC. Amino acids: CASSPPGLAFNEQFF. This rearrangement joins TRBV18 to TRBJ2-1, with 9 nucleotides matching TRBD2. The CDR3 totals 15 residues. Germline V gene data show CDR1 as KGHSH and CDR2 as LQKENI. V lost 0 bases and J lost 6; bases outside the gene matches: 3.

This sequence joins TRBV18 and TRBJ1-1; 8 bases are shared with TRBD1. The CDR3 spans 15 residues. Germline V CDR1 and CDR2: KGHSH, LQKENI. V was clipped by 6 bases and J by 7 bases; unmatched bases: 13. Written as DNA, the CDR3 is TGTGCCAGCTCGCGTAACCAGGGGGCGCAAAGTGAAGCTTTCTTT. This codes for CASSRNQGAQSEAFF. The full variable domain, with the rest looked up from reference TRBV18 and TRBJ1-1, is NAGVMQNPRHLVRRRGQEARLRCSPMKGHSHVYWYRQLPEEGLKFMVYLQKENIIDESGMPKERFSAEFPKEGPSILRIQQVVRGDSAAYFCASSRNQGAQSEAFFGQGTRLTVV.

The CDR3 DNA is TGTGCCAGCAGGATGACAGGGTTAGATGGCTACACCTTC. Its protein is CASRMTGLDGYTF. The V gene is TRBV6-5, the J gene TRBJ1-2, with 7 bases matching TRBD1. J lost 6 bases, V lost 6 bases, and 7 bases had no gene match. There are 13 residues in the CDR3. Germline V lookup: CDR1 MNHEY, CDR2 SVGAGI.

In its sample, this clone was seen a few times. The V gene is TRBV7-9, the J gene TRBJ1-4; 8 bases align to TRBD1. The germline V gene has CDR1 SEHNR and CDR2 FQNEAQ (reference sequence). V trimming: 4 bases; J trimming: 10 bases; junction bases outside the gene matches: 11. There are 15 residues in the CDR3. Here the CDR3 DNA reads TGTGCCAGCAGCTCTCAGGACAGGGAAGGGAGAAAACTGTTTTTT. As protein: CASSSQDREGRKLFF.

The CDR3 here is CASSSTRVRDTQYF. CDR3 DNA: TGTGCCAGCAGCTCCACCAGGGTCAGGGATACGCAGTATTTT. J is TRBJ2-3 and V is TRBV5-4; D is perhaps TRBD1 (5 bases). CDR1 is SGHNT, CDR2 YYREEE, per germline (reference sequence). The CDR3 is 14 residues long. Deletions cut 3 bases from V and 6 bases from J, with 14 bases between. The whole variable domain, filled in from reference TRBV5-4 and TRBJ2-3, reads ETGVTQSPTHLIKTRGQQVTLRCSSQSGHNTVSWYQQALGQGPQFIFQYYREEENGRGNFPPRFSGLQFPNYSSELNVNALELDDSALYLCASSSTRVRDTQYFGPGTRLTVL.

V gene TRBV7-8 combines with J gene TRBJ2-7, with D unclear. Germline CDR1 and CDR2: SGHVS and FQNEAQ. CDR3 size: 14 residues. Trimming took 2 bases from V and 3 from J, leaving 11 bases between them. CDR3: CASSLQVGGYEQYF. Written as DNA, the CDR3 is TGTGCCAGCAGCTTACAAGTGGGTGGCTACGAGCAGTACTTC. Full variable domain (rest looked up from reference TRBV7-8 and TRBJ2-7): GAGVSQSPRYKVAKRGQDVALRCDPISGHVSLFWYQQALGQGPEFLTYFQNEAQLDKSGLPSDRFFAERPEGSVSTLKIQRTQQEDSAVYLCASSLQVGGYEQYFGPGTRLTVT.

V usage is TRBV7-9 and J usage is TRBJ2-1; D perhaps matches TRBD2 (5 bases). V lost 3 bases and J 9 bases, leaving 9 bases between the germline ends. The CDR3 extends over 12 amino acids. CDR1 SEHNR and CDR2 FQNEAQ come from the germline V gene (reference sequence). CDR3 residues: CASSFQSGEQFF. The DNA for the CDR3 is TGTGCCAGCAGCTTTCAGAGCGGTGAGCAGTTCTTC.

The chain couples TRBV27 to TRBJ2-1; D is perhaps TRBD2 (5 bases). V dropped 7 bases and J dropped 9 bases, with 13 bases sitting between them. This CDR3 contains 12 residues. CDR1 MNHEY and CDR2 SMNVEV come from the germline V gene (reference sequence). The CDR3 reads CASTAPSGEQFF. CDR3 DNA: TGTGCCAGCACTGCCCCGAGCGGTGAGCAGTTCTTC.

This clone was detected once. CDR3 DNA: TGCGCCAGCAGCTCGTACAGGGAGACCCAGTACTTC. This translates into CASSSYRETQYF. The chain is built from TRBV5-1 and TRBJ2-5; possibly TRBD1 for D (5 bases). CDR3 length: 12 residues. With 3 bases removed from V and 5 bases from J, the gap between germline ends came to 8 bases. The germline V gene encodes CDR1 SGHRS and CDR2 YFSETQ. The full variable domain, its missing parts supplied by reference TRBV5-1 and TRBJ2-5, is KAGVTQTPRYLIKTRGQQVTLSCSPISGHRSVSWYQQTPGQGLQFLFEYFSETQRNKGNFPGRFSGRQFSNSRSEMNVSTLELGDSALYLCASSSYRETQYFGPGTRLLVL.

The CDR3 DNA reads TGCGCCAGCAGCGGTGAGGTCGGGGCAACGGGTGGCAATCAGCCCCAGCATTTT. Translating gives CASSGEVGATGGNQPQHF. V usage is TRBV5-1 and J usage is TRBJ1-5; D is perhaps TRBD1 (5 bases). Germline CDR1 reads SGHRS; CDR2 reads YFSETQ. Deletions cut 4 bases from V and 2 bases from J, with 22 bases between. This CDR3 has 18 residues.

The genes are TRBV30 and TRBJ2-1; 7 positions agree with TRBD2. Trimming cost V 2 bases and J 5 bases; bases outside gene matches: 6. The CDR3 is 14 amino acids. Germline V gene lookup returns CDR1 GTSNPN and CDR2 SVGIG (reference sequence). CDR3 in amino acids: CAWSRLAANNEQFF. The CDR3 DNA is TGTGCCTGGAGTCGGCTAGCGGCTAACAATGAGCAGTTCTTC.

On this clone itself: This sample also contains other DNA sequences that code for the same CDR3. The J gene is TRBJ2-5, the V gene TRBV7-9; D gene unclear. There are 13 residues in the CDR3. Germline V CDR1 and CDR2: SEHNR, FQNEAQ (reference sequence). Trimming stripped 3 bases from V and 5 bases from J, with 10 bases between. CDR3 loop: CASSFGLGETQYF. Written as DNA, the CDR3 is TGTGCCAGCAGCTTCGGGCTTGGGGAGACCCAGTACTTC.

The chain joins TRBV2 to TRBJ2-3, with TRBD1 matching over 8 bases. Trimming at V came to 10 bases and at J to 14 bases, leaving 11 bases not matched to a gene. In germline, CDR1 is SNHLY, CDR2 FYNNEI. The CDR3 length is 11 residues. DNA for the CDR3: TGTGCCACCGAACGGACAGGGTTGTGGTATTTT. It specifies CATERTGLWYF.

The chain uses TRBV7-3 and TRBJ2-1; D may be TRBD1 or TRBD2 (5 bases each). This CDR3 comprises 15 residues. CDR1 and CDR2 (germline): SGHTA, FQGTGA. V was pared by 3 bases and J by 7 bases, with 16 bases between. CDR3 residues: CASSLGTHGVNEQFF. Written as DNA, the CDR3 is TGTGCCAGCAGCTTGGGGACCCACGGGGTGAATGAGCAGTTCTTC.

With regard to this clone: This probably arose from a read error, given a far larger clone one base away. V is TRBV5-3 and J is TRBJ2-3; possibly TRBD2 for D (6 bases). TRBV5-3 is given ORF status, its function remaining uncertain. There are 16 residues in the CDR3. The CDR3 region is CARSFVWEATTDTRYF. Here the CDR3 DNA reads TGTGCCAGAAGCTTCGTCTGGGAGGCCACCACAGATACGCGGTATTTT.